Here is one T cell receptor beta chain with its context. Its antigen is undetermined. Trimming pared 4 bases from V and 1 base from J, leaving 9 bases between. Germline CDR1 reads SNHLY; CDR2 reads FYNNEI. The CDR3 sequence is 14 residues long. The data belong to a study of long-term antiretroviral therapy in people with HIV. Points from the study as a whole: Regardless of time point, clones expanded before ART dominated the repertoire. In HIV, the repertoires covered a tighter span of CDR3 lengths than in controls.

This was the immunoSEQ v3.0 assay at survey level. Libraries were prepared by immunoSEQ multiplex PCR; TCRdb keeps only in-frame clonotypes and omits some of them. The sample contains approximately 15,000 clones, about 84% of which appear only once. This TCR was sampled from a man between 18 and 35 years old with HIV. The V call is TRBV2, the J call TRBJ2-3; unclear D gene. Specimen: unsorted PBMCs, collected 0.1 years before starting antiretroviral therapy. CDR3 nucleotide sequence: TGTGCCAGCAGTGTCCCGGACGGCACAGATACGCAGTATTTT. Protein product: CASSVPDGTDTQYF. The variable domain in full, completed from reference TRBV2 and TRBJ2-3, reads EPEVTQTPSHQVTQMGQEVILRCVPISNHLYFYWYRQILGQKVEFLVSFYNNEISEKSEIFDDQFSVERPDGSNFTLKIRSTKLEDSAMYFCASSVPDGTDTQYFGPGTRLTVL.